This TCR beta chain is from a study of T cell changes during pregnancy in multiple sclerosis. The repertoire was sequenced with immunoSEQ multiplex PCR; TCRdb's copy has only in-frame clones and lacks some. In the table there are about 83,000 clones, about 90% of which are singletons. V lost 5 bases to trimming and J lost 0 bases; unmatched junction nucleotides: 4. The CDR3 is made up of 15 amino acids. Germline-derived CDR1 and CDR2 are MNHEY and SMNVEV (reference sequence). The chain links TRBV27 to TRBJ2-1, with 7 bases fitting TRBD2. The sequence derives from a female donor in good health, serving as a control in a pregnancy study. Some clones in this sample may be carry-over from other donors' samples. The material sequenced was PBMCs, taken in the first trimester of pregnancy. This chain's CDR3 is CASSSGASSYNEQFF. In DNA form, the CDR3 reads TGTGCCAGCAGTAGCGGGGCTAGCTCCTACAATGAGCAGTTCTTC.